The TCR beta chain under discussion was sequenced for a study of PD-L1 blockade in urothelial cancer. Time point indicated: pretreatment peripheral blood. Trimming pared 3 bases from V and 3 bases from J, leaving 9 bases between. The CDR3 runs 12 residues. In germline, CDR1 is GTSNPN, CDR2 SVGIG (reference sequence). Repertoires were generated with immunoSEQ multiplex PCR, while TCRdb's copy carries only in-frame clones and drops some. Counted here are roughly 52,000 clones, approximately 79% occurring once; the ten biggest clones make up over 9.5%. Sequencing used PBMCs, obtained around atezolizumab (anti-PD-L1) treatment. The chain couples TRBV30 to TRBJ2-7, with D maybe TRBD2 (6 bases). The clonotype originates from an older man with urothelial cancer. CDR3 DNA sequence: TGTGCCTGGAGCCTGACTAGCTACGAGCAGTACTTC. Its protein product is CAWSLTSYEQYF.